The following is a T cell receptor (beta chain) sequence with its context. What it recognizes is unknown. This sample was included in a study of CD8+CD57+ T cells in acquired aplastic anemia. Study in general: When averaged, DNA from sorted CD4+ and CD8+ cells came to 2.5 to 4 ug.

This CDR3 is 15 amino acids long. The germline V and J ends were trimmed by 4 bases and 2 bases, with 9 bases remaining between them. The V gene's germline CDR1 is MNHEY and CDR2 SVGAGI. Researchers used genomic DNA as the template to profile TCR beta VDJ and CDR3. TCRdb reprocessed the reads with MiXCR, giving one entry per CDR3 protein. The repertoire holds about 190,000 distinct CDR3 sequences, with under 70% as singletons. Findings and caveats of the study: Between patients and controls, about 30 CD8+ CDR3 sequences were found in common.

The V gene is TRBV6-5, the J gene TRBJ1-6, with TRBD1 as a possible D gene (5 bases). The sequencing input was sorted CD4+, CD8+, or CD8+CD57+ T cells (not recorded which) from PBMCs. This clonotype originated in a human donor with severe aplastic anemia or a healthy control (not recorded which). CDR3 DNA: TGTGCCAGCAGTTCAGGGATAACCTATAATTCACCCCTCCACTTT. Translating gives CASSSGITYNSPLHF.